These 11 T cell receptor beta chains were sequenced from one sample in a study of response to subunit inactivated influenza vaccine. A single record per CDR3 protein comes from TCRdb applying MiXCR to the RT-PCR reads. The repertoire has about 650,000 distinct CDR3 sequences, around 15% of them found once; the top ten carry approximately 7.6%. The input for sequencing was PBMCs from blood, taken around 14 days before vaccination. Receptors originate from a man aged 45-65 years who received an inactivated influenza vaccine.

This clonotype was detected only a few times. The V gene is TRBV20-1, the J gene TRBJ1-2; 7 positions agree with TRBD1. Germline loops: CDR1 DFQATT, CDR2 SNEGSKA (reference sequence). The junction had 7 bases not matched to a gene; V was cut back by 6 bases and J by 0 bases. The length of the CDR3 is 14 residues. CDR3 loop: CSAPQGGTNYGYTF. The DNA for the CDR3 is TGCAGTGCGCCTCAGGGGGGGACTAACTATGGCTACACCTTC.

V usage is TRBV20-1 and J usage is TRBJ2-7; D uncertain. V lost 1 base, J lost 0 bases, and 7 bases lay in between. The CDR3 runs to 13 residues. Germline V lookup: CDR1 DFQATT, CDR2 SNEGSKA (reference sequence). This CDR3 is CSARAEASYEQYF. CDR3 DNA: TGCAGTGCTAGAGCTGAGGCCTCCTACGAGCAGTACTTC.

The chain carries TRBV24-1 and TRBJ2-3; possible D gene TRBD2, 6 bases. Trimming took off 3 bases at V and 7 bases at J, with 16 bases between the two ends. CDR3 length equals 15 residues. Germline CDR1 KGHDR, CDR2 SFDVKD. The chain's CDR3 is CATSDGGTAGYTQYF. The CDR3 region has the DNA TGTGCCACCAGTGATGGCGGGACCGCCGGGTATACGCAGTATTTT.

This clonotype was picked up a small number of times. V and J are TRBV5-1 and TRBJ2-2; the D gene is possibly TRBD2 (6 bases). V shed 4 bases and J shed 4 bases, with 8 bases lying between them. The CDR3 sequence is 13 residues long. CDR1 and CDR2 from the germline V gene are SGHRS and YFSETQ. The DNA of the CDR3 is TGCGCCAGCAGCGGGGGACTCACCGGGGAGCTGTTTTTT. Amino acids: CASSGGLTGELFF.

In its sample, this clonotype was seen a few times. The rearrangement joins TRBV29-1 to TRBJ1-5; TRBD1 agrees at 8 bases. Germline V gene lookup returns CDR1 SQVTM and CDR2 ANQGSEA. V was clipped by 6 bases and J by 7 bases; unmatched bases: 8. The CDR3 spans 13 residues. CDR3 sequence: CSVGEDRDQPQHF. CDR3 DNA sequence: TGCAGCGTGGGGGAGGACAGGGACCAGCCCCAGCATTTT. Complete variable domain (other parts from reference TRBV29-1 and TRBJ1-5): SAVISQKPSRDICQRGTSLTIQCQVDSQVTMMFWYRQQPGQSLTLIATANQGSEATYESGFVIDKFPISRPNLTFSTLTVSNMSPEDSSIYLCSVGEDRDQPQHFGDGTRLSIL.

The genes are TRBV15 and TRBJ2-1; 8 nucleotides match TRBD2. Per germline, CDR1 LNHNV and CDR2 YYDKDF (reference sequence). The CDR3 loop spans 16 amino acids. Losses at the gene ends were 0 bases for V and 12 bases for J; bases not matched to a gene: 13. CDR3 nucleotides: TGTGCCACCAGCAGAGAGCTTTCCGGGACTAGTCGAGGGCAGTTCTTC. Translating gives CATSRELSGTSRGQFF.

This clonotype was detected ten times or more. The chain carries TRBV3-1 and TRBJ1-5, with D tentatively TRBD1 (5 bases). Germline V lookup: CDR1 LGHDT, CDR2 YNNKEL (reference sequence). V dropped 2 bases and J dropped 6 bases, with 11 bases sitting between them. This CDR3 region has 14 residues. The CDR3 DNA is TGTGCCAGCAGCCAACGAGACAGCTCTCAGCCCCAGCATTTT. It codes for CASSQRDSSQPQHF.

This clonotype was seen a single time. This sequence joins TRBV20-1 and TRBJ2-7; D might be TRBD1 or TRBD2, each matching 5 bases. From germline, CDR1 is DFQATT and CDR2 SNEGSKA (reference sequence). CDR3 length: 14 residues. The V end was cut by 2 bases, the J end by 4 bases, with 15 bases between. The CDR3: CSARSSTWGYEQYF. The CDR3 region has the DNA TGCAGTGCTAGATCTTCCACCTGGGGGTACGAGCAGTACTTC.

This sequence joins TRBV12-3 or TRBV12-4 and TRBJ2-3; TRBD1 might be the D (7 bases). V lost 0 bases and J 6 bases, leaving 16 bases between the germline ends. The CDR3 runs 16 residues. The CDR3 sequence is CASSLAPRTGGDTQYF. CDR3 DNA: TGTGCCAGCAGTTTAGCCCCAAGGACAGGAGGGGATACGCAGTATTTT.

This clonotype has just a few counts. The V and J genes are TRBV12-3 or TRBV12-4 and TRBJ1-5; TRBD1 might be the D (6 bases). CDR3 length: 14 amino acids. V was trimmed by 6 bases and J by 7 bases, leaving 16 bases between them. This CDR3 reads CASSETGGPQPQHF. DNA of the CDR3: TGTGCCAGCAGCGAAACGGGGGGGCCACAGCCCCAGCATTTT.

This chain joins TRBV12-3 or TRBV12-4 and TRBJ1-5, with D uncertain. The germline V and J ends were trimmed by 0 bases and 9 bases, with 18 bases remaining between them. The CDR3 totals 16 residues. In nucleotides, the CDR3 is TGTGCCAGCAGTTTAGCGGTCCCTACCTCTGGGCTGCCCCAGCATTTT. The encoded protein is CASSLAVPTSGLPQHF.